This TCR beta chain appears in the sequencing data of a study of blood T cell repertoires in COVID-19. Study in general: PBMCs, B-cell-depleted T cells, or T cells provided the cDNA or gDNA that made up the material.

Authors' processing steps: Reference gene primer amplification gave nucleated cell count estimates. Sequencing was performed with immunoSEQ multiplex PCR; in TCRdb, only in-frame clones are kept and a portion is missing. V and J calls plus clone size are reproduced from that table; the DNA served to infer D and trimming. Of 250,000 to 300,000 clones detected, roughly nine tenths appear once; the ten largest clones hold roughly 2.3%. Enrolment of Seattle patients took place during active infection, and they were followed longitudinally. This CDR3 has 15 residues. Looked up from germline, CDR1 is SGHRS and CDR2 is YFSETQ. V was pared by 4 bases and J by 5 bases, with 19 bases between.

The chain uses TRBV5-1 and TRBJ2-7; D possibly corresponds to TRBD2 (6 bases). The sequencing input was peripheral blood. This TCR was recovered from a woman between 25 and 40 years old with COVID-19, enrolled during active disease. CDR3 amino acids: CASSGLGGGVNEQYF. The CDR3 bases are TGCGCCAGCAGCGGGTTGGGGGGAGGCGTCAACGAGCAGTACTTC.